This passage covers 18 T cell receptor beta chains from one sample sequenced in a study of spatial heterogeneity in lung cancer (dated by TCRdb to about 2019). Library preparation employed 5' RACE. Sequencing was performed on a NextSeq 500. TCRdb reanalyzed the raw reads on its own, using fastp at Q25 for trimming and MiXCR for clone calling, and kept in-frame beta chains. Rows with a matching CDR3 protein are joined into one entry that keeps the most common DNA and genes. The sample has tens of thousands of distinct CDR3 sequences on record, around 13% of them singletons. The top ten clones comprise around 4.3% of the sample. This specimen's time point label, interpreted: sample taken at primary tumor resection. Without any cell sorting, TCR sequencing was performed on whole RNA extracted either from tumor and nontumor lung tissue or from cryopreserved PBMC samples. The sequencing here drew on PBMCs, taken at surgery. The receptors come from a male donor with early-stage non-small cell lung cancer.

Regarding this clonotype: Sequence at one end of the junction differs from germline and may be a read error. The genes are TRBV5-1 and TRBJ2-7, with 7 bases identical to TRBD1. The CDR3 sequence is 14 residues long. CDR1 is SGHRS and CDR2 is YFSETQ in the germline V gene. DNA of the CDR3: TGCGCCAGCAGATTGGGACAGACCTCCTACGAGCAGTACTTC. Translated: CASRLGQTSYEQYF.

The chain employs TRBV5-1 and TRBJ2-5, with D uncertain. Trimming pared 0 bases from V and 4 bases from J, leaving 10 bases between. CDR1 SGHRS and CDR2 YFSETQ come from the germline V gene. The CDR3 length is 14 residues. In DNA form, the CDR3 reads TGCGCCAGCAGCTTGGATACGCCTAGAGAGACCCAGTACTTC. It codes for CASSLDTPRETQYF.

V gene TRBV29-1 combines with J gene TRBJ1-2; D uncertain. The germline V gene has CDR1 SQVTM and CDR2 ANQGSEA. The CDR3 has 12 amino acids. V lost 1 base to trimming and J lost 2 bases, with 5 bases between them. CDR3 coding DNA: TGCAGCGTTGAAGGAGACAACTATGGCTACACCTTC. Its translation: CSVEGDNYGYTF.

There are a few counts of this clonotype. The gene calls are TRBV6-5 and TRBJ2-6; no clear D. The CDR3 loop spans 13 amino acids. Germline V CDR1 and CDR2: MNHEY, SVGAGI. The ends were cut back, 10 bases at V and 2 bases at J, with 9 bases in the middle. Here the CDR3 DNA reads TGTGCCATCCTCCTAGCTGGGGCCAACGTCCTGACTTTC. The encoded protein is CAILLAGANVLTF.

This clonotype has ten or more counts. The chain has TRBV3-1 and TRBJ1-3; D call uncertain. CDR3 size: 13 residues. Germline V gives CDR1 LGHDT, CDR2 YNNKEL (reference sequence). V was shortened by 1 base and J by 3 bases, with 4 bases between the two germline ends. As DNA, the CDR3 is TGTGCCAGCAGCCAAGGCGGTGGAAACACCATATATTTT. Translation gives CASSQGGGNTIYF.

The chain is built from TRBV7-9 and TRBJ2-7; D may correspond to TRBD1 or TRBD2 (5 bases each). The CDR3 is 14 residues long. CDR1 is SEHNR, CDR2 FQNEAQ, per germline (reference sequence). Trimming took off 5 bases at V and 6 bases at J, with 17 bases between the two ends. The CDR3 DNA follows: TGTGCCAGCAGCGAACCCTTGAGGGGTCCCGAGCAGTACTTC. Encoded protein: CASSEPLRGPEQYF.

This clonotype was observed a handful of times. This rearrangement joins TRBV7-8 to TRBJ2-7, with D possibly being TRBD1 (6 bases). The germline V and J ends were trimmed by 3 bases and 4 bases, with 22 bases remaining between them. This CDR3 region has 17 residues. Germline-derived CDR1 and CDR2 are SGHVS and FQNEAQ. CDR3 in DNA: TGTGCCAGCAGCTTCCGGGACACCGGCGTTTCGACTTACGAGCAGTACTTC. It translates to CASSFRDTGVSTYEQYF.

This sequence joins TRBV15 and TRBJ1-5; no clear D gene. The length of the CDR3 is 14 residues. The germline V gene has CDR1 LNHNV and CDR2 YYDKDF (reference sequence). V was cut by 3 bases and J by 7 bases, with 13 bases left in between. The CDR3 nucleotides read TGTGCCACCAGCAGTGGGGAGGTCAGGCAGCCCCAGCATTTT. This encodes CATSSGEVRQPQHF.

The genes are TRBV20-1 and TRBJ2-5, with TRBD2 matching over 7 bases. Germline CDR1 and CDR2: DFQATT and SNEGSKA (reference sequence). V shed 0 bases, J shed 5 bases, and the junction held 3 bases outside the gene matches. CDR3 size: 13 residues. The CDR3 reads CSAREEAGETQYF. The CDR3 DNA reads TGCAGTGCTAGAGAGGAAGCGGGGGAGACCCAGTACTTC.

The J gene is TRBJ2-1, the V gene TRBV7-8; 9 bases are a match to TRBD2. CDR1 SGHVS and CDR2 FQNEAQ come from the germline V gene. There are 16 residues in the CDR3. With V trimmed by 3 bases and J by 8 bases, 11 bases remained unmatched. CDR3 DNA: TGTGCCAGCAGCTTGGGACTAGCATCCTTTTTCGATGAGCAGTTCTTC. This encodes CASSLGLASFFDEQFF.

The rearrangement uses TRBV19 and TRBJ1-1; 10 bases fit TRBD1. J gave up 7 bases and V 3 bases, and 11 bases lay outside the gene matches. This CDR3 is 16 amino acids long. Looked up from germline, CDR1 is LNHDA and CDR2 is SQIVND (reference sequence). CDR3 in DNA: TGTGCCAGTAGTATCACCCGGGACAGGGGAGAGGGTGAAGCTTTCTTT. Protein sequence: CASSITRDRGEGEAFF.

This clonotype showed up just a few times. At one of its ends the junction is not consistent with the germline gene, which may arise from a read error. V and J are TRBV3-1 and TRBJ2-7; D is possibly TRBD1 (6 bases). CDR3 length: 14 residues. CDR1 is LGHDT and CDR2 is YNNKEL in the germline V gene (reference sequence). CDR3 loop: CASSQGTVSNEQYF. CDR3 in DNA: TGTGCCAGCAGCCAAGGGACAGTCTCCAACGAGCAGTACTTC.

The sample holds a few counts of this clonotype. The genes are TRBV30 and TRBJ1-5; D may be TRBD1 (6 bases). The CDR3 is made up of 14 amino acids. Looked up from germline, CDR1 is GTSNPN and CDR2 is SVGIG (reference sequence). Trimming cost V 3 bases and J 4 bases, with 13 bases left between them. CDR3 coding DNA: TGTGCCTGGAGCAAGGGGGGACCAAATCAGCCCCAGCATTTT. This gives the protein CAWSKGGPNQPQHF.

This sequence joins TRBV28 and TRBJ2-7; 12 bases fit TRBD2. The CDR3 is made up of 19 amino acids. The germline CDR1 and CDR2 sequences are MDHEN and SYDVKM. V shed 6 bases, J shed 0 bases, and the junction held 15 bases outside the gene matches. The CDR3 DNA follows: TGTGCCAGCAGCCCGGACAGTAGACTAGCGGGAGCACACTCCTACGAGCAGTACTTC. Translation: CASSPDSRLAGAHSYEQYF.

The chain uses TRBV29-1 and TRBJ2-1, with D tentatively TRBD2 (6 bases). V was cut by 2 bases and J by 7 bases, with 15 bases left in between. CDR1 is SQVTM and CDR2 is ANQGSEA in the germline V gene. The CDR3 is 14 residues long. The CDR3 is CSVERGLATNEQFF. The CDR3 region has the DNA TGCAGCGTTGAACGGGGTCTAGCGACGAATGAGCAGTTCTTC.

The CDR3 DNA is TGCAGTGCTAGAGTAGGCGGATACGGCGAGCAGTACTTC. Translating gives CSARVGGYGEQYF. The chain employs TRBV20-1 and TRBJ2-7; D gene uncertain. Looked up from germline, CDR1 is DFQATT and CDR2 is SNEGSKA (reference sequence). This CDR3 contains 13 residues. The ends were cut back, 1 base at V and 6 bases at J, with 13 bases in the middle.

A few counts support this clonotype. The chain joins TRBV7-9 to TRBJ2-1; 10 bases match TRBD2. CDR1 and CDR2 (germline): SEHNR, FQNEAQ (reference sequence). CDR3 length equals 18 residues. V lost 4 bases and J lost 0; bases outside the gene matches: 9. The CDR3 DNA follows: TGTGCCAGCAGCTCCTCATTAGCTAGCGGGGGCTCCTACAATGAGCAGTTCTTC. Protein product: CASSSSLASGGSYNEQFF.

At least ten counts were recorded for this clonotype. This chain joins TRBV7-8 and TRBJ1-3, with D perhaps TRBD1 (6 bases). Germline V lookup: CDR1 SGHVS, CDR2 FQNEAQ. With 4 bases removed from V and 4 bases from J, the gap between germline ends came to 23 bases. The CDR3 sequence is 18 residues long. In DNA form, the CDR3 reads TGTGCCAGCAGCTCACGGTCGGGGGTGGGGGGCATAGGAAACACCATATATTTT. This encodes CASSSRSGVGGIGNTIYF.